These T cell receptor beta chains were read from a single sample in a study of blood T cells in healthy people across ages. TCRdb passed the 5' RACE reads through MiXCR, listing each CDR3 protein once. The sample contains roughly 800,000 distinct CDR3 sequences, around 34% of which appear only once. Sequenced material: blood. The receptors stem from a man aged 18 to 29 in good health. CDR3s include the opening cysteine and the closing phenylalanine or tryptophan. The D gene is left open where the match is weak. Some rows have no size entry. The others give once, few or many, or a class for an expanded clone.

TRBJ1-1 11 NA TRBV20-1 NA CSARIGTEAFF TGCAGTGCTAGAATAGGGACTGAAGCTTTCTTT
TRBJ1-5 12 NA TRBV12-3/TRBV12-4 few CASGLGEQPQHF TGTGCCAGCGGTTTGGGGGAACAGCCCCAGCATTTT
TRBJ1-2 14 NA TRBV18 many CASSPPTIQEGYTF TGTGCCAGCTCACCACCGACAATTCAAGAGGGCTACACCTTC
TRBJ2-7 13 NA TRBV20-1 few CSARSGFYNEQYF TGCAGTGCTAGATCCGGGTTCTACAATGAGCAGTACTTC
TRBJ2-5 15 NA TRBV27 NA CASSLNGGRQETQYF TGTGCCAGCAGTTTAAATGGCGGCAGACAAGAGACCCAGTACTTC
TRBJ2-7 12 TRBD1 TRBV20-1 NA CSAQDRDYEQYF TGCAGTGCCCAAGACAGGGACTACGAGCAGTACTTC
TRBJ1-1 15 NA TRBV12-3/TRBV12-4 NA CASSLLGHGNTEAFF TGTGCCAGCAGTTTGTTGGGTCACGGGAACACTGAAGCTTTCTTT
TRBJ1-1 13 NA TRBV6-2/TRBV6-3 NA CASSGILNTEAFF TGTGCCAGCAGTGGAATCTTGAACACTGAAGCTTTCTTT
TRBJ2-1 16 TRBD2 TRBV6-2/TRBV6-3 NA CASSHPLAGGYNEQFF TGTGCCAGCAGTCACCCGCTAGCGGGGGGATACAATGAGCAGTTCTTC
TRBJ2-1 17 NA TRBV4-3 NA CASSQDAGTSPYKEQFF TGCGCCAGCAGCCAAGATGCGGGAACGAGTCCTTACAAGGAGCAGTTCTTC
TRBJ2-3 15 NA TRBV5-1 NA CASSFGPGTTDTQYF TGCGCCAGCAGCTTTGGCCCAGGGACCACAGATACGCAGTATTTT
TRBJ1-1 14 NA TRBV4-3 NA CASSQDLAGLKAFF TGCGCCAGCAGCCAAGATCTTGCAGGACTGAAAGCTTTCTTT
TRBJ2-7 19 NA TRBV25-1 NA CASSESSKKGGPNYNEQYF TGTGCCAGCAGTGAATCCAGTAAAAAGGGGGGGCCGAACTACAATGAGCAGTACTTC
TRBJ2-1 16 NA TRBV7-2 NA CAGSLLGGGGYNEQFF TGTGCCGGCAGTCTCCTGGGAGGGGGGGGCTACAATGAGCAGTTCTTC
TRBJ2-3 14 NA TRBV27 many CASSSGRHTDTQYF TGTGCCAGCAGTTCGGGACGGCACACAGATACGCAGTATTTT
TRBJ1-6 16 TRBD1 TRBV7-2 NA CASSTISGTANSPLHF TGTGCCAGCAGCACCATTTCCGGGACAGCTAATTCACCCCTCCACTTT
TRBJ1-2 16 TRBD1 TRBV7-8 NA CASSDPGQGNSFGYTF TGTGCCAGCAGCGACCCGGGACAGGGGAATTCGTTTGGCTACACCTTC
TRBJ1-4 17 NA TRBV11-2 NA CASSLRGASTTNEKLFF TGTGCCAGCAGTCTCCGTGGGGCTTCAACAACTAATGAAAAACTGTTTTTT
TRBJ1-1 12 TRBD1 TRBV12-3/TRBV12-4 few CATQGGTTEAFF TGTGCCACCCAGGGGGGGACTACTGAAGCTTTCTTT
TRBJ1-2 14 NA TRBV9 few CASSVDRDNYGYTF TGTGCCAGCAGCGTAGATCGGGACAACTATGGCTACACCTTC
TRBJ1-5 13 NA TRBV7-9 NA CASSSEGDQPQHF TGTGCCAGCAGCTCGGAAGGGGATCAGCCCCAGCATTTT
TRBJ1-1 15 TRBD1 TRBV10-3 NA CAIAQGVARNTEAFF TGTGCCATCGCCCAGGGGGTCGCTCGGAACACTGAAGCTTTCTTT
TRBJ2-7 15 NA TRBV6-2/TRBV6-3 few CASSLGTDDSYEQYF TGTGCCAGCAGTCTAGGGACGGATGACTCCTACGAGCAGTACTTC
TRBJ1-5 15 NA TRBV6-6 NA CASSPLGGANQPQHF TGTGCCAGCAGTCCCCTGGGGGGGGCCAATCAGCCCCAGCATTTT
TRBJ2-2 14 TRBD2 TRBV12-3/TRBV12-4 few CASVERGRAGELFF TGTGCCAGCGTCGAGCGGGGAAGGGCCGGGGAGCTGTTTTTT
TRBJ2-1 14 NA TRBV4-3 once CASSQPPLTGEQFF TGCGCCAGCAGCCAACCCCCGTTAACGGGGGAGCAGTTCTTC
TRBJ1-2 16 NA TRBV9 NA CASSVGPAPTYYGYTF TGTGCCAGCAGCGTAGGTCCAGCTCCCACTTACTATGGCTACACCTTC
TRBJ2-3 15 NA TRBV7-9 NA CASSLVGSSGDTQYF TGTGCCAGCAGCTTAGTAGGCAGCTCGGGAGATACGCAGTATTTT
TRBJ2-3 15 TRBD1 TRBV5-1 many CASSLEGQHTDTQYF TGCGCCAGCAGCTTGGAGGGACAGCACACAGATACGCAGTATTTT
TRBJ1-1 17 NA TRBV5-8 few CASSLSVMARGNTEAFF TGTGCCAGCAGCTTGTCCGTGATGGCCAGGGGGAACACTGAAGCTTTCTTT
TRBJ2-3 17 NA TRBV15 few CATSRTMGARVSDTQYF TGTGCCACCAGCAGGACCATGGGCGCAAGGGTGTCAGATACGCAGTATTTT
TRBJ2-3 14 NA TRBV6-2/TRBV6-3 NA CASKVTGGTDTQYF TGTGCCAGCAAGGTAACCGGAGGCACAGATACGCAGTATTTT
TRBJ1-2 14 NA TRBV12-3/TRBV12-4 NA CASSFRETVYGYTF TGTGCCAGCAGTTTCCGTGAGACAGTCTATGGCTACACCTTC
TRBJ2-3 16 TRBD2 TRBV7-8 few CASRQSGGIVTDTQYF TGTGCCAGCAGGCAGAGCGGGGGCATCGTCACAGATACGCAGTATTTT
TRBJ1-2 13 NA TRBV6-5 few CASSKPGGYGYTF TGTGCCAGCAGCAAACCGGGGGGCTATGGCTACACCTTC
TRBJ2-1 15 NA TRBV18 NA CASSQPSGAYNEQFF TGTGCCAGCTCACAACCCTCGGGTGCCTACAATGAGCAGTTCTTC
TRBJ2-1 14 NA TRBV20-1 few CSAIGPAPGNKQFF TGCAGTGCTATCGGTCCAGCCCCGGGGAATAAGCAGTTCTTC
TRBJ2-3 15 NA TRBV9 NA CASSVEGGDTDTQYF TGTGCCAGCAGCGTAGAGGGCGGGGATACAGATACGCAGTATTTT
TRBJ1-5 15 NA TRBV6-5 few CASSSDRYSNQPQHF TGTGCCAGCAGTTCGGACCGTTATAGCAATCAGCCCCAGCATTTT
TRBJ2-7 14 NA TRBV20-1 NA CSARAPTSSYEQYF TGCAGTGCTAGAGCCCCCACCAGCTCCTACGAGCAGTACTTC
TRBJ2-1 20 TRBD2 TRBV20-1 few CSARGRSSLAGGSSYNEQFF TGCAGTGCTAGAGGGAGATCATCACTAGCGGGGGGAAGCTCCTACAATGAGCAGTTCTTC
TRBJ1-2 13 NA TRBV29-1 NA CSVEGGQSYGYTF TGCAGCGTTGAAGGGGGGCAATCCTATGGCTACACCTTC
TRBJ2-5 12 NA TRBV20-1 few CSASTQQETQYF TGCAGTGCCTCGACCCAACAAGAGACCCAGTACTTC
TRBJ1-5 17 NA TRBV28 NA CASSSSRFGGDNQPRHF TGTGCCAGCAGCTCCTCTCGGTTCGGGGGAGACAATCAGCCCCGGCATTTT
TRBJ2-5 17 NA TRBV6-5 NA CASSYGTLGGDQETQYF TGTGCCAGCAGTTACGGGACACTCGGCGGAGACCAAGAGACCCAGTACTTT
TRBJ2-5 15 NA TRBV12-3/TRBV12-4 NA CASSSVTKGQETQYF TGTGCCAGCAGTTCTGTGACCAAGGGGCAAGAGACCCAGTACTTC
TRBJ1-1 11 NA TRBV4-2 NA CASSQGGGAFF TGTGCCAGCAGCCAAGGTGGCGGAGCTTTCTTT
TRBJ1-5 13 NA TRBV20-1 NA CSARRGLEEPQHF TGCAGTGCAAGGCGGGGCCTTGAGGAGCCCCAGCATTTT
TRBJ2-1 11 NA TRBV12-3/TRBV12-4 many CASSAGYEQFF TGTGCCAGCAGTGCTGGTTATGAGCAGTTCTTC
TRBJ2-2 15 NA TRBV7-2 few CASSLAMENTGELFF TGTGCCAGCAGCTTAGCAATGGAAAACACCGGGGAGCTGTTTTTT
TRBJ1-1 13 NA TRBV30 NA CAWSVLMNTEAFF TGTGCCTGGAGTGTACTGATGAACACTGAAGCTTTCTTT
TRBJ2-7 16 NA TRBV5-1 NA CASSLNPGVSFYEQYF TGCGCCAGCAGCTTGAATCCGGGCGTTTCGTTCTACGAGCAGTACTTC
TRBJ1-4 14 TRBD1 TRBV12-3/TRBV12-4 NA CASREDRGDEKLFF TGTGCCAGCAGGGAGGACAGGGGTGATGAAAAACTGTTTTTT
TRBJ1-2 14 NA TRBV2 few CASSPRDISYGYTF TGTGCCAGCAGCCCAAGGGACATTTCCTATGGCTACACCTTC
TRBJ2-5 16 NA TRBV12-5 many CASGPRTGRLGETQYF TGTGCTAGTGGTCCTCGGACGGGTAGATTGGGGGAGACCCAGTACTTC
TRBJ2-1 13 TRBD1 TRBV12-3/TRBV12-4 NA CASSERTGSEQFF TGTGCCAGCAGTGAAAGGACAGGGAGTGAGCAGTTCTTC
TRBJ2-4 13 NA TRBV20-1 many CSARDTRGNIQYF TGCAGTGCTAGAGATACTAGGGGCAACATTCAGTACTTC
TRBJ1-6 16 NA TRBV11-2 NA CASSRAVGTNNSPLHF TGTGCCAGCAGCCGGGCTGTGGGTACAAATAATTCACCCCTCCACTTT
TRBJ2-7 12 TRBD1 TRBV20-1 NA CSAIGTGYEQYF TGCAGTGCTATCGGGACAGGCTACGAGCAGTACTTC